What follows is one TCR beta chain and its context. The specificity of this receptor is unknown. Nothing much larger sits one base from this clone, and base qualities are not available. A distance of 17 bases separates the germline ends of V and J, which lose 6 bases and 3 bases respectively. In the germline V gene, CDR1 corresponds to KGHSH and CDR2 to LQKENI. From the cysteine through the phenylalanine, the CDR3 covers 15 amino acids. Only CDR3 DNA remains: 45 bases, in frame from the first base. Collaborating institutions collected whole blood in K2EDTA tubes following their own protocols. For TCRbeta analysis, collaborator samples were shipped as frozen whole blood, as isolated PBMCs, or as DNA extracted from either sample type. This entry belongs to a study of blood T cell repertoires in COVID-19 (dated by TCRdb to the early 2020s). Regarding the study in general: Collaborator samples came from the United States, Italy and Spain and covered acute and convalescent phases of COVID-19. The prospective study material was composed of cDNA or gDNA derived from T cells, B-cell-depleted T cells, or PBMCs. Subjects who had been exposed to COVID-19, were actively infected with it, or had recovered from it provided the deeply sampled blood TCRbeta repertoires that made up the dataset. The repertoires were released in a freely available public database meant as a resource for research on the immune response to SARS-CoV-2. Samples came from the ongoing ImmuneRACE study (first 160 participants) plus 1,254 subjects from 6 global collaborators. The sample metadata nearly always contained a de-identified subject ID, COVID-19 status, age in years and sex. HLA class I and class II types, where available, came from metadata supplied by the sample provider rather than from assay-based typing. Study-level results and caveats: The quantity of clinical and demographic metadata differed by source and by participant and was supplied without curation.

The immunoSEQ Assay, a bias-controlled multiplex PCR, was used to amplify TCRbeta CDR3 regions from genomic DNA. The original pipeline was this. The number of nucleated cells in each sample was estimated from the amplification of reference gene primers within the assay. To quantify the absolute abundance of each unique TCRbeta CDR3 rearrangement, sequence reads were collapsed and filtered. Productive Simpson clonality was computed per sample as the square root of Simpson's diversity index over productive rearrangements. The table comes from immuneACCESS by way of TCRdb, which keeps in-frame sequences with V and J called. Part of the clones is missing from these tables; in studies checked, under half for an unresolved V gene and the rest for unknown reasons. The DNA was the basis for D and trimming; V, J and clone size are from that table. This sample gives around 150,000 clones in total; about 85% of them show up just once. About 3% of the sample is taken by the ten largest.

Recombination joined TRBV18 with TRBJ2-5, and possibly TRBD1, on 6 matching bases. Input material: peripheral blood. The clonotype comes from a human donor with acute or convalescent COVID-19. The donor label of this sample is uncertain. The DNA reads TGTGCCAGCTCCCCGGGACACTCTGCAAAAGAGACCCAGTACTTC. Translation gives CASSPGHSAKETQYF. The full variable domain, with segments outside the CDR3 supplied by the reference TRBV18 and TRBJ2-5 proteins, appears as NAGVMQNPRHLVRRRGQEARLRCSPMKGHSHVYWYRQLPEEGLKFMVYLQKENIIDESGMPKERFSAEFPKEGPSILRIQQVVRGDSAAYFCASSPGHSAKETQYFGPGTRLLVL.